This T cell receptor beta chain is drawn from a study of T cell repertoires in cytomegalovirus infection. Via MiXCR, TCRdb re-called the reads, giving one row per CDR3 protein. The profile shows around 240,000 distinct CDR3 sequences, approximately 22% of them singletons. The CDR3 runs 14 residues. The V gene lost 4 bases and the J gene lost 7 bases, with 17 bases spanning the gap. Germline V gene data show CDR1 as DFQATT and CDR2 as SNEGSKA (reference sequence). This clonotype was detected a few times. This receptor was obtained from a human donor in good health (CMV status not recorded). Some clones in this sample may be carry-over from other donors' samples. The chain links TRBV20-1 to TRBJ2-1, with D perhaps assigned TRBD1 or TRBD2 (6 bases each). The sample comprised CD8+ T cells from PBMCs. CDR3 sequence (DNA): TGCAGTGCTACCCGCGATGGGGGGCGGAATGAGCAGTTCTTC. It codes for CSATRDGGRNEQFF.